Following are 27 T cell receptor beta chains from one sample sequenced in a study of shared clonotypes between healthy human individuals. CD8 cells regarded as naive lacked CD45RO, were positively chosen for CCR7, and omitted terminally differentiated effector memory CD45RA+ cells. The assay was immunoSEQ multiplex PCR, and TCRdb's table has in-frame clones only and misses some. The sample yields about 2 million clones, about 95% seen once. Sequenced sample: naive CD8+ T cells sorted from blood. Receptors were obtained from a man aged 18 to 30 in good health.

Concerning this clone: Other DNA sequences in this sample translate to the same CDR3. The V gene is TRBV4-3, the J gene TRBJ2-7, with D tentatively TRBD2 (5 bases). CDR1 is LGHNA and CDR2 is YSLEER in the germline V gene. The CDR3 totals 14 residues. V lost 0 bases to trimming and J lost 3 bases, with 9 bases between them. The CDR3 loop is CASSQDLGGYEQYF. The CDR3 nucleotides are TGCGCCAGCAGCCAAGATCTTGGAGGCTACGAGCAGTACTTC.

CDR3: CATDRAMNTEAFF. The CDR3, as DNA: TGTGCCACTGACAGAGCTATGAACACTGAAGCTTTCTTT. The chain employs TRBV7-6 and TRBJ1-1; the D gene is possibly TRBD1 (5 bases). The V end lost 10 bases, the J end lost 0 bases, and 12 bases lay between the germline ends. The V gene's germline CDR1 is SGHVS and CDR2 FNYEAQ. There are 13 residues in the CDR3.

This chain uses TRBV19 with TRBJ2-2; D is possibly TRBD2 (6 bases). Trimming left V 1 base short and J 3 bases short, with 15 bases between. Germline CDR1 reads LNHDA; CDR2 reads SQIVND (reference sequence). The CDR3 contains 17 residues. DNA of the CDR3: TGTGCCAGTAGTATAGCATGGAGGGAATCGGACACCGGGGAGCTGTTTTTT. Translated, it gives CASSIAWRESDTGELFF.

This clone has just one count. The chain employs TRBV11-2 and TRBJ2-3; the D gene is possibly TRBD2 (5 bases). This CDR3 spans 14 amino acids. V lost 1 base and J 4 bases, leaving 9 bases between the germline ends. The germline V gene encodes CDR1 SGHAT and CDR2 FQNNGV. CDR3 in amino acids: CASSLVEGADTQYF. The CDR3 DNA reads as TGTGCCAGCAGCTTAGTTGAGGGAGCAGATACGCAGTATTTT.

The chain carries TRBV5-1 and TRBJ2-2; TRBD1 aligns across 8 bases. Germline lookup yields CDR1 SGHRS and CDR2 YFSETQ. The V gene end was trimmed by 4 bases and the J gene end by 4 bases; junction bases not matched to a gene: 12. The CDR3 has 17 amino acids. CDR3 protein: CASSPLDRVVGTGELFF. As DNA, the CDR3 is TGCGCCAGCAGCCCCTTGGACAGGGTAGTAGGCACCGGGGAGCTGTTTTTT.

The chain has TRBV27 and TRBJ2-7, with 7 bases matching TRBD2. Trimming at V came to 5 bases and at J to 0 bases, leaving 13 bases not matched to a gene. Germline CDR1 MNHEY, CDR2 SMNVEV (reference sequence). This CDR3 has 17 amino acids. The CDR3 bases are TGTGCCAGCAGTGCTATCGGGGTAGCGGGCCTCTCCTACGAGCAGTACTTC. This codes for CASSAIGVAGLSYEQYF.

J is TRBJ2-2 and V is TRBV6-4; D remains ambiguous. V was clipped by 2 bases and J by 7 bases, with 2 bases between them. Germline CDR1 is MRHNA and CDR2 is SNTAGT. The CDR3 runs 11 residues. CDR3 region: CASSDGGELFF. CDR3 nucleotide sequence: TGTGCCAGCAGTGACGGCGGGGAGCTGTTTTTT.

The gene calls are TRBV4-3 and TRBJ1-1; the D gene is possibly TRBD1 (6 bases). This CDR3 is 16 amino acids long. Germline V gene sequence: CDR1 LGHNA, CDR2 YSLEER. V was trimmed by 4 bases and J by 0 bases, leaving 15 bases between them. The CDR3 here is CASSPTEGGLNTEAFF. The CDR3 DNA reads TGCGCCAGCAGCCCAACTGAGGGGGGCCTGAACACTGAAGCTTTCTTT.

The genes are TRBV11-3 and TRBJ2-7; D gene unclear. Germline V gives CDR1 SGHNT, CDR2 YENEEA. Trimming took off 0 bases at V and 3 bases at J, with 9 bases between the two ends. This CDR3 is built from 14 residues. The CDR3 DNA follows: TGTGCCAGCAGCTTAGATGCCAGTAACTACGAGCAGTACTTC. It specifies CASSLDASNYEQYF.

CDR3 sequence reads: CASSEQGAEGYTF. CDR3 in DNA: TGTGCCAGCAGCGAACAGGGGGCAGAAGGCTACACCTTC. The chain couples TRBV9 to TRBJ1-2; 9 nucleotides line up with TRBD1. Trimming took 3 bases from V and 8 from J; bases not matched to a gene: 5. The CDR3 consists of 13 residues. Germline V lookup: CDR1 SGDLS, CDR2 YYNGEE.

In the case of this clone: Other DNA sequences in the sample encode the same CDR3. The DNA for the CDR3 is TGTGCCAGCAGTGTAGGACGTGGCTACGAGCAGTACTTC. Amino acid sequence: CASSVGRGYEQYF. This chain links TRBV2 with TRBJ2-7; D is undetermined. The V end lost 4 bases, the J end lost 3 bases, and 10 bases lay between the germline ends. The germline V gene encodes CDR1 SNHLY and CDR2 FYNNEI. This CDR3 has 13 residues.

This chain links TRBV29-1 with TRBJ2-2, with 8 nucleotides matching TRBD2. CDR1 is SQVTM and CDR2 is ANQGSEA in the germline V gene. The CDR3 has 14 residues. Unmatched junction bases numbered 4, after V lost 6 bases and J lost 1 base. The CDR3 coding sequence is TGCAGCGTCGTACTAGCGGTGAACACCGGGGAGCTGTTTTTT. It encodes CSVVLAVNTGELFF.

In this sample, this clone turned up a few times. The V call is TRBV4-1, the J call TRBJ2-3; TRBD1 matches 11 bases. This CDR3 is 17 amino acids long. The V gene's germline CDR1 is MGHRA and CDR2 YSYEKL. The J segment lost 4 bases and the V segment lost 0 bases, leaving 6 bases of the junction unmatched. DNA for the CDR3: TGCGCCAGCAGCCAAGAGACCACGGGACAGGGGGCAGATACGCAGTATTTT. It is translated as CASSQETTGQGADTQYF.

This clone has only one observation. The CDR3: CAISSGTQPGEQYF. The DNA for the CDR3 is TGTGCCATCAGTTCCGGGACTCAGCCTGGCGAGCAGTACTTC. The rearrangement joins TRBV10-3 to TRBJ2-7; TRBD2 might be the D (6 bases). This CDR3 comprises 14 residues. Germline CDR1 ENHRY, CDR2 SYGVKD. Trimming removed 5 bases at V and 6 bases at J, with 17 bases between.

CDR3 region: CASSFGRANEQFF. For the CDR3, the DNA is TGTGCCAGCAGTTTTGGCAGGGCCAATGAGCAGTTCTTC. The chain employs TRBV27 and TRBJ2-1; possible D gene TRBD1, 5 bases. The CDR3 has 13 residues. Trimming took 3 bases from V and 6 from J, leaving 9 bases between them. The germline CDR1 and CDR2 sequences are MNHEY and SMNVEV (reference sequence).

This rearrangement joins TRBV11-2 to TRBJ2-7, with a possible D match to TRBD2 (5 bases). This CDR3 has 15 amino acids. Deletions cut 0 bases from V and 1 base from J, with 10 bases between. Germline CDR1 and CDR2: SGHAT and FQNNGV. The CDR3 loop reads CASSLDRLASYEQYF. The CDR3 nucleotides are TGTGCCAGCAGCTTAGATCGTCTAGCTTCCTACGAGCAGTACTTC.

This clone showed up just once. The V gene is TRBV14, the J gene TRBJ1-1; weak D call: TRBD1 (6 bases). V was shortened by 1 base and J by 6 bases, with 18 bases between the two germline ends. CDR3 length: 16 residues. CDR1 and CDR2 from the germline V gene are SGHDN and FVKESK. As DNA, the CDR3 is TGTGCCAGCAGCCAAGTAGGCAGCCTACAGGGTCCTGAAGCTTTCTTT. This sequence encodes CASSQVGSLQGPEAFF.

The rearrangement uses TRBV28 and TRBJ1-2; 7 nucleotides agree with TRBD1. V shed 3 bases and J 4 bases; nucleotides not matched to a gene: 5. CDR3 length: 14 residues. Germline V gene sequence: CDR1 MDHEN, CDR2 SYDVKM. The CDR3 sequence is CASSFPDRVYGYTF. The CDR3 DNA reads as TGTGCCAGCAGTTTTCCCGACAGGGTCTATGGCTACACCTTC.

The chain links TRBV6-5 to TRBJ1-2; TRBD1 matches at 8 bases. The CDR3 is made up of 14 amino acids. The germline V gene has CDR1 MNHEY and CDR2 SVGAGI. With 5 bases clipped from V and 5 bases from J, the junction kept 7 bases outside the gene matches. The CDR3 loop is CASSMTGEGYGYTF. CDR3 DNA: TGTGCCAGCAGTATGACAGGGGAGGGATATGGCTACACCTTC.

The chain has TRBV14 and TRBJ1-6; no clear D. This CDR3 spans 18 amino acids. V was pared by 1 base and J by 2 bases, with 15 bases between. Per germline, CDR1 SGHDN and CDR2 FVKESK. CDR3 in amino acids: CASSQVSVASAYNSPLHF. In DNA, the CDR3 is TGTGCCAGCAGCCAAGTCTCCGTAGCTAGCGCCTATAATTCACCCCTCCACTTT.

The rearrangement joins TRBV4-1 to TRBJ1-1; 8 bases line up with TRBD1. V shed 3 bases, J shed 5 bases, and the junction held 8 bases outside the gene matches. Germline V gene sequence: CDR1 MGHRA, CDR2 YSYEKL. This CDR3 is 15 amino acids long. In DNA, the CDR3 is TGCGCCAGCAGCCATAGGACAGGGTCAAGAACTGAAGCTTTCTTT. This gives the protein CASSHRTGSRTEAFF.

The V call is TRBV19, the J call TRBJ2-7, with D uncertain. V was pared by 3 bases and J by 3 bases, with 15 bases between. CDR1 is LNHDA and CDR2 is SQIVND in the germline V gene (reference sequence). The CDR3 is 15 amino acids. CDR3 loop: CASSISASHFYEQYF. The CDR3 DNA follows: TGTGCCAGTAGTATCTCCGCCAGCCATTTCTACGAGCAGTACTTC. The full variable domain, its missing parts supplied by reference TRBV19 and TRBJ2-7, is DGGITQSPKYLFRKEGQNVTLSCEQNLNHDAMYWYRQDPGQGLRLIYYSQIVNDFQKGDIAEGYSVSREKKESFPLTVTSAQKNPTAFYLCASSISASHFYEQYFGPGTRLTVT.

The chain employs TRBV19 and TRBJ2-7, with D maybe TRBD2 (5 bases). V was shortened by 5 bases and J by 4 bases, with 9 bases between the two germline ends. This CDR3 is 12 amino acids long. Germline CDR1 is LNHDA and CDR2 is SQIVND (reference sequence). In DNA, the CDR3 is TGTGCCAGTAGTGATCCGGGATACGAGCAGTACTTC. This sequence encodes CASSDPGYEQYF. Using reference TRBV19 and TRBJ2-7 for the parts outside the CDR3, the full variable domain is DGGITQSPKYLFRKEGQNVTLSCEQNLNHDAMYWYRQDPGQGLRLIYYSQIVNDFQKGDIAEGYSVSREKKESFPLTVTSAQKNPTAFYLCASSDPGYEQYFGPGTRLTVT.

Concerning this clone itself: Other DNA sequences in the same sample also yield this CDR3. The chain uses TRBV7-2 and TRBJ2-7, with TRBD1 matching over 8 bases. Looked up from germline, CDR1 is SGHTA and CDR2 is FQGNSA. V shed 4 bases and J 2 bases; nucleotides not matched to a gene: 1. This CDR3 spans 13 amino acids. The CDR3 reads CASSSRGPYEQYF. The CDR3, as DNA: TGTGCCAGCAGCTCCAGGGGGCCCTACGAGCAGTACTTC.

J is TRBJ2-2 and V is TRBV19; a weak D match, TRBD2 (5 bases). The CDR3 loop spans 13 amino acids. Looked up from germline, CDR1 is LNHDA and CDR2 is SQIVND (reference sequence). V dropped 5 bases and J dropped 8 bases, with 12 bases sitting between them. This CDR3 reads CASSVRWEGELFF. The CDR3 coding sequence is TGTGCCAGTAGTGTAAGATGGGAGGGGGAGCTGTTTTTT.

In this sample, this clone turned up once. The chain employs TRBV2 and TRBJ1-5; TRBD1 agrees at 7 bases. The germline gives CDR1 SNHLY, CDR2 FYNNEI. CDR3 length equals 17 residues. The ends lost 3 bases at V and 6 bases at J; junction bases unmatched: 14. This chain's CDR3 is CASSEPKGQVAGQPQHF. CDR3 coding DNA: TGTGCCAGCAGTGAGCCGAAAGGACAGGTGGCGGGTCAGCCCCAGCATTTT.

This clone was observed a single time. This chain uses TRBV5-1 with TRBJ2-4, with 7 bases fitting TRBD1. The CDR3 is 15 amino acids. CDR1 SGHRS and CDR2 YFSETQ come from the germline V gene. V trimming: 0 bases; J trimming: 5 bases; junction bases outside the gene matches: 5. DNA of the CDR3: TGCGCCAGCAGCTTGGCACAGGGGCGGCAAAACATTCAGTACTTC. Its translation is CASSLAQGRQNIQYF.